The rows below give T cell receptor beta chains drawn from one sample of a study of T cell responses to AZD1222 COVID-19 vaccine. The data were produced by immunoSEQ multiplex PCR, yet TCRdb's version contains in-frame clones alone and is incomplete. The profile shows fewer than 180,000 clones, 75% to 95% of them singletons. This specimen consisted of peripheral blood, obtained 28 days after the second AZD1222 dose. The receptors come from an adult who received the AZD1222 COVID-19 vaccine. The CDR3 runs from the conserved cysteine through the conserved F or W. A D gene is named only where the DNA matches it firmly. Only part of the rows carry a size: once, few, many, or a class if the clone is expanded.

V gene: TRBV3-1/TRBV3-2
CDR3 length: 15
D gene: TRBD1
J gene: TRBJ1-6
clone size: NA
CDR3 DNA: TGTGCCAGCTCCCTGGGGGGGACAGTCAATTCACCCCTCCACTTT
CDR3 protein: CASSLGGTVNSPLHF

V gene: TRBV5-6
CDR3 length: 14
D gene: TRBD1
J gene: TRBJ1-2
clone size: once
CDR3 DNA: TGTGCCAGCAGCGGAGACGGACAGGGGGATGGCTACACCTTC
CDR3 protein: CASSGDGQGDGYTF

V gene: TRBV6-5
CDR3 length: 13
D gene: NA
J gene: TRBJ1-4
clone size: NA
CDR3 DNA: TGTGCCAGCAGGACAGGTCTCCATGAAAAACTGTTTTTT
CDR3 protein: CASRTGLHEKLFF

V gene: TRBV20-1
CDR3 length: 14
D gene: TRBD1
J gene: TRBJ2-5
clone size: NA
CDR3 DNA: TGCAGTGCTAGTATGGGACAGCGGCAAGAGACCCAGTACTTC
CDR3 protein: CSASMGQRQETQYF

V gene: TRBV19
CDR3 length: 14
D gene: NA
J gene: TRBJ1-2
clone size: NA
CDR3 DNA: TGTGCCAGTAGTATTGGTGACAGAGACTTTGGCTACACCTTC
CDR3 protein: CASSIGDRDFGYTF

V gene: TRBV27
CDR3 length: 17
D gene: TRBD1
J gene: TRBJ1-1
clone size: NA
CDR3 DNA: TGTGCCAGCAGTCGAACCAACAGGGGGCTTCCCCTTAACGAAGCTTTCTTT
CDR3 protein: CASSRTNRGLPLNEAFF

V gene: TRBV7-6
CDR3 length: 14
D gene: NA
J gene: TRBJ1-1
clone size: NA
CDR3 DNA: TGTGCCAGCAGCCCCCGCACAGCAAACACTGAAGCTTTCTTT
CDR3 protein: CASSPRTANTEAFF

V gene: TRBV15
CDR3 length: 13
D gene: NA
J gene: TRBJ1-2
clone size: NA
CDR3 DNA: TGTGCCACCAGCAGAGATCAGCTTTCTGGCTACACCTTC
CDR3 protein: CATSRDQLSGYTF

V gene: TRBV20-1
CDR3 length: 11
D gene: NA
J gene: TRBJ1-1
clone size: NA
CDR3 DNA: TGCAGTGCTAGTGAGAACACTGAAGCTTTCTTT
CDR3 protein: CSASENTEAFF

V gene: TRBV10-3
CDR3 length: 12
D gene: NA
J gene: TRBJ2-3
clone size: once
CDR3 DNA: TGTGCCATAAACAGCAACCGGGATACGCAGTATTTT
CDR3 protein: CAINSNRDTQYF

V gene: TRBV2
CDR3 length: 11
D gene: NA
J gene: TRBJ2-7
clone size: NA
CDR3 DNA: TGTGCCAGCAAGAACACCCTCTTCCAGTACTTC
CDR3 protein: CASKNTLFQYF

V gene: TRBV18
CDR3 length: 13
D gene: TRBD2
J gene: TRBJ2-1
clone size: NA
CDR3 DNA: TGTGCCAGCTCTGAGACTAGCGGGAGACCACGGTTCTTC
CDR3 protein: CASSETSGRPRFF

V gene: TRBV5-5
CDR3 length: 14
D gene: NA
J gene: TRBJ2-7
clone size: few
CDR3 DNA: TGTGCCAGCAGAGCGGAGCTGGGTGGTCTTGAGCAGTACTTC
CDR3 protein: CASRAELGGLEQYF

V gene: TRBV29-1
CDR3 length: 19
D gene: TRBD2
J gene: TRBJ2-7
clone size: NA
CDR3 DNA: TGCAGCGTTGAAGTTGGGGGACTAGCGGGAGGTCGGGGGTCCTACGAGCAGTACTTC
CDR3 protein: CSVEVGGLAGGRGSYEQYF

V gene: TRBV12-3/TRBV12-4
CDR3 length: 13
D gene: NA
J gene: TRBJ2-7
clone size: NA
CDR3 DNA: TGTGCCAGCAGTTTTGGGGAGAACTACGAGCAGTACTTC
CDR3 protein: CASSFGENYEQYF

V gene: TRBV19
CDR3 length: 15
D gene: TRBD1
J gene: TRBJ1-4
clone size: NA
CDR3 DNA: TGTGCCAGTAGTATATCAGGGGGGAGGAGTGAAAAACTGTTTTTT
CDR3 protein: CASSISGGRSEKLFF

V gene: TRBV10-1
CDR3 length: 14
D gene: TRBD1
J gene: TRBJ1-1
clone size: NA
CDR3 DNA: TGCGCCAGCAGCGACAGGGTTGGGAACACTGAAGCTTTCTTT
CDR3 protein: CASSDRVGNTEAFF

V gene: TRBV15
CDR3 length: 15
D gene: NA
J gene: TRBJ2-7
clone size: NA
CDR3 DNA: TGTGCCACCAGCAGAGATGACCAGGGTCGATACGAGCAGTACTTC
CDR3 protein: CATSRDDQGRYEQYF

V gene: TRBV12-3/TRBV12-4
CDR3 length: 12
D gene: TRBD1
J gene: TRBJ1-2
clone size: NA
CDR3 DNA: TGTGCCAGCGGGACAGGTTCTTATGGCTACACCTTC
CDR3 protein: CASGTGSYGYTF

V gene: TRBV5-1
CDR3 length: 18
D gene: TRBD2
J gene: TRBJ2-1
clone size: NA
CDR3 DNA: TGCGCCAGCAGCCTCAAACTAGCGGGAGAGAAACTTAGCAATGAGCAGTTCTTC
CDR3 protein: CASSLKLAGEKLSNEQFF

V gene: TRBV7-9
CDR3 length: 14
D gene: NA
J gene: TRBJ1-5
clone size: NA
CDR3 DNA: TGTGCCAGCAGCCTTGGGCCAAGTGGCAGACCCCAGCATTTT
CDR3 protein: CASSLGPSGRPQHF

V gene: TRBV28
CDR3 length: 14
D gene: NA
J gene: TRBJ2-1
clone size: NA
CDR3 DNA: TGTGCCAGCAGTGGAGGGAGTCCCTACAATGAGCAGTTCTTC
CDR3 protein: CASSGGSPYNEQFF

V gene: TRBV6-5
CDR3 length: 15
D gene: NA
J gene: TRBJ1-4
clone size: NA
CDR3 DNA: TGTGCCAGCAGTATAGGGGGGGTAACTAATGAAAAACTGTTTTTT
CDR3 protein: CASSIGGVTNEKLFF

V gene: TRBV27
CDR3 length: 14
D gene: TRBD1
J gene: TRBJ1-1
clone size: NA
CDR3 DNA: TGTGCCAGCAGCTTGACAGGGGGCTACACTGAAGCTTTCTTT
CDR3 protein: CASSLTGGYTEAFF

V gene: TRBV18
CDR3 length: 15
D gene: TRBD2
J gene: TRBJ2-1
clone size: NA
CDR3 DNA: TGTGCCAGCTATCTAGCGGGAGATCGTTCCGATGAGCAGTTCTTC
CDR3 protein: CASYLAGDRSDEQFF

V gene: TRBV27
CDR3 length: 15
D gene: NA
J gene: TRBJ2-7
clone size: NA
CDR3 DNA: TGTGCCAGCAGTTCCCGACAGACCCGCTCCTACGAGCAGTACTTC
CDR3 protein: CASSSRQTRSYEQYF

V gene: TRBV19
CDR3 length: 13
D gene: TRBD2
J gene: TRBJ2-7
clone size: NA
CDR3 DNA: TGTGCCAGTAGTATAGGGCTAGCGGGTGAGCAGTACTTC
CDR3 protein: CASSIGLAGEQYF

V gene: TRBV4-1
CDR3 length: 13
D gene: NA
J gene: TRBJ1-1
clone size: NA
CDR3 DNA: TGCGCCAGCAGCCAAGGGCTACACACTGAAGCTTTCTTT
CDR3 protein: CASSQGLHTEAFF

V gene: TRBV19
CDR3 length: 14
D gene: NA
J gene: TRBJ1-6
clone size: NA
CDR3 DNA: TGTGCCAGTAGTATTCAGGGTTCAAATTCACCCCTCCACTTT
CDR3 protein: CASSIQGSNSPLHF

V gene: TRBV16
CDR3 length: 18
D gene: TRBD2
J gene: TRBJ2-1
clone size: NA
CDR3 DNA: TGTGCCAGCAGCCTTAGGGGACTAGCGGGAGGCTCCTACAATGAGCAGTTCTTC
CDR3 protein: CASSLRGLAGGSYNEQFF